These 15 T cell receptor beta chains share one sample of origin, sequenced in a study of blood T cells in healthy people across ages. Through a sample-barcoded 5' primer and a J-beta primer mix, a second PCR was run for roughly 6 to 12 cycles. MiXCR, applied by TCRdb to the 5' RACE reads, yields one record per CDR3 protein. This table holds more than 1.4 million distinct CDR3 sequences, 42% found once. Material: blood. Receptors were obtained from a woman aged 18-29 years in good health.

This clonotype turned up a few times. The chain is built from TRBV20-1 and TRBJ2-4, with D unclear. The germline CDR1 and CDR2 sequences are DFQATT and SNEGSKA (reference sequence). The germline V and J ends were trimmed by 0 bases and 8 bases, with 14 bases remaining between them. The CDR3 sequence is 14 residues long. CDR3 residues: CSARDLLAYDIQYF. The DNA of the CDR3 is TGCAGTGCTAGAGATCTGTTGGCGTACGACATTCAGTACTTC.

Only a few counts were recorded for this clonotype. This chain uses TRBV25-1 with TRBJ1-1; D is unresolved. CDR3 length equals 12 residues. V gave up 4 bases and J gave up 3 bases, with 6 bases separating them. The germline gives CDR1 MGHDK, CDR2 SYGVNS. This CDR3 is CASSAVHTEAFF. Written as DNA, the CDR3 is TGTGCCAGCAGTGCTGTTCACACTGAAGCTTTCTTT.

Remarks on this clonotype: An end of the junction does not agree with germline; a read error may underlie this. The rearrangement links TRBV5-1 to TRBJ2-1, with TRBD2 matching 10 bases. Germline V gene sequence: CDR1 SGHRS, CDR2 YFSETQ. This CDR3 comprises 17 residues. The CDR3 region has the DNA TGCGCCAGCAGCACCCAGCCTAGCGGGAGCTCCTACAAGGAGCAGTTCTTC. Its protein is CASSTQPSGSSYKEQFF.

This sequence joins TRBV7-3 and TRBJ2-1, with D possibly matching TRBD1 (5 bases). V lost 3 bases and J 8 bases, leaving 17 bases between the germline ends. The germline V gene encodes CDR1 SGHTA and CDR2 FQGTGA. CDR3 length: 15 amino acids. CDR3 nucleotide sequence: TGTGCCAGCAGCTTTAATGCAGCAGGGCGCGATGAGCAGTTCTTC. Its translation is CASSFNAAGRDEQFF.

The rearrangement links TRBV2 to TRBJ2-1; D is perhaps TRBD1 or TRBD2 (5 bases each). CDR3 length: 17 amino acids. The V end was cut by 5 bases, the J end by 8 bases, with 25 bases between. The V gene's germline CDR1 is SNHLY and CDR2 FYNNEI. CDR3 protein: CASSTTSGTPDRYEQFF. CDR3 in DNA: TGTGCCAGCAGTACCACTTCCGGGACCCCTGATCGCTATGAGCAGTTCTTC.

The chain combines TRBV18 with TRBJ2-5; tentatively, D is TRBD2 (5 bases). Germline-derived CDR1 and CDR2 are KGHSH and LQKENI. The V and J ends lost 4 bases and 11 bases respectively, with 17 bases between them. The CDR3 spans 13 residues. The CDR3 DNA sequence: TGTGCCAGCTCACACGGACTCCCTTGTGAGCAGTACTTC. Translation: CASSHGLPCEQYF.

In this sample, this clonotype turned up a few times. This sequence joins TRBV18 and TRBJ1-2; D remains unclear. Trimming shortened V by 5 bases and J by 5 bases, and 15 bases separated the two germline ends. This CDR3 has 14 residues. Looked up from germline, CDR1 is KGHSH and CDR2 is LQKENI. CDR3 loop: CASSSSGLGYGYTF. CDR3 DNA: TGTGCCAGCTCATCTTCGGGGTTGGGGTATGGCTACACCTTC.

This chain joins TRBV7-8 and TRBJ2-7; a weak D match, TRBD2 (6 bases). V was pared by 7 bases and J by 7 bases, with 17 bases between. CDR1 and CDR2 from the germline V gene are SGHVS and FQNEAQ. The CDR3 has 13 residues. DNA of the CDR3: TGTGCCAGCACCCCTGTGGCGGGAACTGAGCAGTACTTC. It is translated as CASTPVAGTEQYF.

J is TRBJ1-2 and V is TRBV12-3 or TRBV12-4; possibly TRBD1 for D (5 bases). The CDR3 consists of 15 residues. V was trimmed by 3 bases and J by 4 bases, leaving 15 bases between them. The CDR3 coding sequence is TGTGCCAGCAGTTTTACCCCGGGGGAATCCTATGGCTACACCTTC. Translating gives CASSFTPGESYGYTF.

The J gene is TRBJ2-6, the V gene TRBV25-1; D is unresolved. Germline CDR1 reads MGHDK; CDR2 reads SYGVNS. The CDR3 length is 18 residues. The V end lost 0 bases, the J end lost 3 bases, and 15 bases lay between the germline ends. In nucleotides, the CDR3 is TGTGCCAGCAGTGAATATTTCACCCCGGGCAGTGGGGCCAACGTCCTGACTTTC. Its protein is CASSEYFTPGSGANVLTF.

This chain connects TRBV11-2 to TRBJ2-6; possible D gene TRBD2, 6 bases. The CDR3 contains 15 residues. Germline-derived CDR1 and CDR2 are SGHAT and FQNNGV. V was shortened by 6 bases and J by 2 bases, with 11 bases between the two germline ends. The CDR3 loop reads CASRALATGANVLTF. As DNA, the CDR3 is TGTGCCAGCAGAGCCCTAGCGACTGGGGCCAACGTCCTGACTTTC.

The chain recombines TRBV10-3 with TRBJ2-5; a possible D gene is TRBD2 (7 bases). The J call is doubtful: the DNA matches TRBJ2-7 better. CDR1 ENHRY and CDR2 SYGVKD come from the germline V gene. The CDR3 has 13 residues. CDR3 sequence (DNA): TGTGCCATCAGTGGGGAGGGGGTTGGCGAGCAGTACTTC. Amino acids: CAISGEGVGEQYF.

As regards this clonotype: Germline is not matched at one junction end, which may reflect a read error. The V and J genes are TRBV29-1 and TRBJ2-1; D perhaps matches TRBD1 (8 bases). Germline CDR1 reads SQVTM; CDR2 reads ANQGSEA. The CDR3 covers 14 residues. The CDR3 coding sequence is TGCAGCGTCCCCAAAGGTACAGGGGGGGCTGAGCGGTTCTTC. This translates into CSVPKGTGGAERFF.

This clonotype has a handful of counts. This sequence joins TRBV2 and TRBJ1-4; D gene uncertain. The CDR3 contains 13 residues. The V and J ends lost 8 bases and 8 bases respectively, with 15 bases between them. CDR1 SNHLY and CDR2 FYNNEI come from the germline V gene. The DNA for the CDR3 is TGTGCCAGCGGAGCGGGTATGGGGGAAAAACTGTTTTTT. Residues: CASGAGMGEKLFF.

The chain is built from TRBV7-8 and TRBJ1-5; D unclear. The V end lost 2 bases, the J end lost 5 bases, and 7 bases lay between the germline ends. The CDR3 length is 13 residues. The germline gives CDR1 SGHVS, CDR2 FQNEAQ. The CDR3, as DNA: TGTGCCAGCAGCTTAAACACTTATCAGCCCCAGCATTTT. Its translation: CASSLNTYQPQHF.